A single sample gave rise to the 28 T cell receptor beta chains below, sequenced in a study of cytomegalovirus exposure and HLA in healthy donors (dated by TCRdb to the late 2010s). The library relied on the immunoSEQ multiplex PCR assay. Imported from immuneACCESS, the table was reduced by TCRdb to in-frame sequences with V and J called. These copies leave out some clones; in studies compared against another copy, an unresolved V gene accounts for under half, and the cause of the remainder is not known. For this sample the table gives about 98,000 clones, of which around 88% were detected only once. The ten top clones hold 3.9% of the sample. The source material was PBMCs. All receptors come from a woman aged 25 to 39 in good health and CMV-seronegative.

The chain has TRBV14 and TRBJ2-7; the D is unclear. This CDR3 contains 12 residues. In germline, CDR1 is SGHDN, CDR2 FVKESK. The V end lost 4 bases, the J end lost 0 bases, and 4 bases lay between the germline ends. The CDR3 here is CASSPSSYEQYF. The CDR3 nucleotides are TGTGCCAGCAGCCCTAGCTCCTACGAGCAGTACTTC.

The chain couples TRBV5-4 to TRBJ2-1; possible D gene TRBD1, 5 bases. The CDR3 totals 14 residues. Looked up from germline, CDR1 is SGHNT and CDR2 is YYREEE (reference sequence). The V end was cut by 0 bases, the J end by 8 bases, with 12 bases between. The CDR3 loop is CASSLGGRVDEQFF. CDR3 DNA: TGTGCCAGCAGCTTGGGTGGCAGGGTCGATGAGCAGTTCTTC. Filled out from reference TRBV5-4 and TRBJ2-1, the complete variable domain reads ETGVTQSPTHLIKTRGQQVTLRCSSQSGHNTVSWYQQALGQGPQFIFQYYREEENGRGNFPPRFSGLQFPNYSSELNVNALELDDSALYLCASSLGGRVDEQFFGPGTRLTVL.

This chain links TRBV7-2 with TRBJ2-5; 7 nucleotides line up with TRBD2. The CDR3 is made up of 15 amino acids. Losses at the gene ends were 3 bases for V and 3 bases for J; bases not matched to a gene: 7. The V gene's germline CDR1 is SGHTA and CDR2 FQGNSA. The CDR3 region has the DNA TGTGCCAGCAGCTTCAGTTGGGCGGGGGAAGAGACCCAGTACTTC. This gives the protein CASSFSWAGEETQYF.

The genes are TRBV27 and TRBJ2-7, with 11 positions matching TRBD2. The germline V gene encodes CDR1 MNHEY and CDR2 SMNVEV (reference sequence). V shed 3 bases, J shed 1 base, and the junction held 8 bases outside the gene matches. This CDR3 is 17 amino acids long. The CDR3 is CASSFLAGGPESYEQYF. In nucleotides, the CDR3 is TGTGCCAGCAGTTTCCTAGCGGGAGGACCCGAGTCCTACGAGCAGTACTTC.

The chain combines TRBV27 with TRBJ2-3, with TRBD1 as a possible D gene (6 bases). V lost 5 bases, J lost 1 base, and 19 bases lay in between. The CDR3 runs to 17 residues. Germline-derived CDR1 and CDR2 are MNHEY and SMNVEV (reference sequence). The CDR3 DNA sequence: TGTGCCAGCAGTAACCACCGGCCAGGGGCGGGCACAGATACGCAGTATTTT. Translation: CASSNHRPGAGTDTQYF.

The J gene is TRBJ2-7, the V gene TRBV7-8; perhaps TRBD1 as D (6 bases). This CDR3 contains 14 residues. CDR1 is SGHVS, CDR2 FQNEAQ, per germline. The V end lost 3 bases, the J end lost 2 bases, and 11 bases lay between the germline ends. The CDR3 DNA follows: TGTGCCAGCAGCTTGGGACATCGGACCTACGAGCAGTACTTC. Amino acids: CASSLGHRTYEQYF. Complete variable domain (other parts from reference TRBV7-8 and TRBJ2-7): GAGVSQSPRYKVAKRGQDVALRCDPISGHVSLFWYQQALGQGPEFLTYFQNEAQLDKSGLPSDRFFAERPEGSVSTLKIQRTQQEDSAVYLCASSLGHRTYEQYFGPGTRLTVT.

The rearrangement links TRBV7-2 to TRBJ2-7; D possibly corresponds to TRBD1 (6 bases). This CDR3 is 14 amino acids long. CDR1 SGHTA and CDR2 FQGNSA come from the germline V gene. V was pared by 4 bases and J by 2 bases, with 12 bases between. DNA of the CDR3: TGTGCCAGCAGCTCGAACAGGGTAGCCTACGAGCAGTACTTC. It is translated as CASSSNRVAYEQYF.

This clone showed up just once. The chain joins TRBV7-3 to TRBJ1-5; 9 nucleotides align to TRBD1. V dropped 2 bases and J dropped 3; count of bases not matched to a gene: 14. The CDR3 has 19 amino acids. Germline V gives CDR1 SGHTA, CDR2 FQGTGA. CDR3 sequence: CASSLPPSHRGRYNQPQHF. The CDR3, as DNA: TGTGCCAGCAGCTTACCCCCCTCCCACAGGGGGCGTTACAATCAGCCCCAGCATTTT.

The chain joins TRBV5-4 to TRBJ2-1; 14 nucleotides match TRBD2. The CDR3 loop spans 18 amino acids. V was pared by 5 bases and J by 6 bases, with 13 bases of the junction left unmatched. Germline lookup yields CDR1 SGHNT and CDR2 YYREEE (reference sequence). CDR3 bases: TGTGCCAGCAGGATAGGACTAGCGGGAGGCCCGGGCAGCAATGAGCAGTTCTTC. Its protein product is CASRIGLAGGPGSNEQFF.

CDR3 sequence: CASSSGFYTGELFF. The CDR3 nucleotides are TGTGCCAGCAGTTCCGGGTTCTACACCGGGGAGCTGTTTTTT. The V gene is TRBV27, the J gene TRBJ2-2; D is unclear. Germline lookup yields CDR1 MNHEY and CDR2 SMNVEV (reference sequence). CDR3 size: 14 residues. Trimming shortened V by 4 bases and J by 3 bases, and 9 bases separated the two germline ends.

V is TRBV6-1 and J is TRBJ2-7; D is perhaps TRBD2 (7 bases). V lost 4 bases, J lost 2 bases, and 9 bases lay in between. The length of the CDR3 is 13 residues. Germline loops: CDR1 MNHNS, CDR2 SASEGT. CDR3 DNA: TGTGCCAGCAGTGTGCGGGGGCCCTACGAGCAGTACTTC. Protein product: CASSVRGPYEQYF.

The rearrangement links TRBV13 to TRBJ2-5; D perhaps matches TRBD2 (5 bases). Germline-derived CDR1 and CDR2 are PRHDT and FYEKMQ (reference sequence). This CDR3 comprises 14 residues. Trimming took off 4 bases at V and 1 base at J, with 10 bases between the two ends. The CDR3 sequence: CASSSRRSQETQYF. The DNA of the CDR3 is TGTGCCAGCAGCTCCAGGAGGTCCCAAGAGACCCAGTACTTC.

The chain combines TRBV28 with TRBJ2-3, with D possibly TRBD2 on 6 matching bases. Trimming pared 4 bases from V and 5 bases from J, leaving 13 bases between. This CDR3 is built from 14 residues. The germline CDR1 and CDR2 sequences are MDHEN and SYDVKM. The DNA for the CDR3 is TGTGCCAGCAGTTACACGGGAGCGGGAGATACGCAGTATTTT. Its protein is CASSYTGAGDTQYF.

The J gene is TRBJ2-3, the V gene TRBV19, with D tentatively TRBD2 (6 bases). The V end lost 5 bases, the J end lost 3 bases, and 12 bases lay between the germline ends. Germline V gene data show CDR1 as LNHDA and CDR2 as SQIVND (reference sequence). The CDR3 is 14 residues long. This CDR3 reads CASSGSGRTDTQYF. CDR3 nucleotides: TGTGCCAGTAGTGGATCGGGGAGGACAGATACGCAGTATTTT. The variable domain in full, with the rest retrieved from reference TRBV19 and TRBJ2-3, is DGGITQSPKYLFRKEGQNVTLSCEQNLNHDAMYWYRQDPGQGLRLIYYSQIVNDFQKGDIAEGYSVSREKKESFPLTVTSAQKNPTAFYLCASSGSGRTDTQYFGPGTRLTVL.

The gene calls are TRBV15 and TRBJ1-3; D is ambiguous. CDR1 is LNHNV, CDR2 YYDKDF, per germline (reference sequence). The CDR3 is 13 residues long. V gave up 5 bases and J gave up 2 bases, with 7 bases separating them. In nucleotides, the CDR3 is TGTGCCACCAGCTCCGTTCCTGGAAACACCATATATTTT. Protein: CATSSVPGNTIYF.

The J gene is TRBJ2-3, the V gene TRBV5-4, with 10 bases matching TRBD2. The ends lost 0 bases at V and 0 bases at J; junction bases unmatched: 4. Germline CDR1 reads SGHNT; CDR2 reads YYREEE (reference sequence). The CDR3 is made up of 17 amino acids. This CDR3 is CASSLEASGRSTDTQYF. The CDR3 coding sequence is TGTGCCAGCAGCTTGGAGGCTAGCGGGAGAAGCACAGATACGCAGTATTTT.

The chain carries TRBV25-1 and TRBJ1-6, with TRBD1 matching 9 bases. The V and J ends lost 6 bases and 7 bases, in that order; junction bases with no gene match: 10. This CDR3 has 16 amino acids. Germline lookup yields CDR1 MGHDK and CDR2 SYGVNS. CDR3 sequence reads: CASRASDRGDNSPLHF. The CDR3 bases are TGTGCCAGCAGGGCATCAGACAGGGGGGACAATTCACCCCTCCACTTT.

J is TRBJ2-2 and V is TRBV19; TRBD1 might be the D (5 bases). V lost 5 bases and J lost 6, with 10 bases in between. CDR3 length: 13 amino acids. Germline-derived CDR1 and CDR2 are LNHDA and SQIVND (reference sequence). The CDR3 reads CASSPGFSGELFF. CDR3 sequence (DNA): TGTGCCAGTAGTCCAGGGTTTTCCGGGGAGCTGTTTTTT.

The CDR3: CASSLSAPQLAGLAYEQYF. The CDR3 DNA sequence: TGTGCCAGCAGTTTATCGGCCCCGCAACTAGCGGGGTTAGCCTACGAGCAGTACTTC. The V call is TRBV27, the J call TRBJ2-7; 10 nucleotides agree with TRBD2. Germline CDR1 is MNHEY and CDR2 is SMNVEV (reference sequence). The CDR3 has 19 residues. Trimming at V came to 0 bases and at J to 2 bases, leaving 13 bases not matched to a gene.

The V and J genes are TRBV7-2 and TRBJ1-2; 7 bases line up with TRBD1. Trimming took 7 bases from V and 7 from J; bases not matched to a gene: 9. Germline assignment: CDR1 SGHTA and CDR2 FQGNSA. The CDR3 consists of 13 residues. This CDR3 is CASIPTGIGGYTF. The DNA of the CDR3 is TGTGCCAGCATCCCGACAGGGATCGGTGGCTACACCTTC.

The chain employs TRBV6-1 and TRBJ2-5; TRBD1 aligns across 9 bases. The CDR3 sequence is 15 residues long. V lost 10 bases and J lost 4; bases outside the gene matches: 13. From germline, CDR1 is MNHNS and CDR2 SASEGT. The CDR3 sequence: CATNRQGGGVETQYF. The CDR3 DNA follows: TGTGCCACCAACCGACAGGGGGGAGGGGTAGAGACCCAGTACTTC.

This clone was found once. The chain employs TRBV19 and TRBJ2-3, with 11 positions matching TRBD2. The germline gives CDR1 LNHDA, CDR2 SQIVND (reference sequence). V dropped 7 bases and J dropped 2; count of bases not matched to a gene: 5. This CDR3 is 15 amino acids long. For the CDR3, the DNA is TGTGCCAGTACCCTACTAGCGGGGGTCACAGATACGCAGTATTTT. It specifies CASTLLAGVTDTQYF. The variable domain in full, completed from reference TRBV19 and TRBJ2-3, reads DGGITQSPKYLFRKEGQNVTLSCEQNLNHDAMYWYRQDPGQGLRLIYYSQIVNDFQKGDIAEGYSVSREKKESFPLTVTSAQKNPTAFYLCASTLLAGVTDTQYFGPGTRLTVL.

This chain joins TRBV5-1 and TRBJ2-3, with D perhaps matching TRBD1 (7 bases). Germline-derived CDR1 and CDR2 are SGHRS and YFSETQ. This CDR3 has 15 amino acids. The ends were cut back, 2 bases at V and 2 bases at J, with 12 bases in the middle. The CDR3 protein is CASSFRGVPTDTQYF. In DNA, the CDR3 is TGCGCCAGCAGCTTCAGGGGGGTCCCCACAGATACGCAGTATTTT.

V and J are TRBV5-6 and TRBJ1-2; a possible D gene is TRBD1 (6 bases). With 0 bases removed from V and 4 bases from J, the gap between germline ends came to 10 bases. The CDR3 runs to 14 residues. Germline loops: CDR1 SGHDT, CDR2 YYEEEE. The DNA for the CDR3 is TGTGCCAGCAGCTTGGTCGGACAGACCTATGGCTACACCTTC. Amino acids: CASSLVGQTYGYTF.

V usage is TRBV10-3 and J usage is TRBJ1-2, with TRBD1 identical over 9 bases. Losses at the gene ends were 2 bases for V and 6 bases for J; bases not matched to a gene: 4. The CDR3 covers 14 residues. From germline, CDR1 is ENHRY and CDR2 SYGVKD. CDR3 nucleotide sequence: TGTGCCATCAGTGAGGGACAGGGGAGGGATGGCTACACCTTC. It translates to CAISEGQGRDGYTF.

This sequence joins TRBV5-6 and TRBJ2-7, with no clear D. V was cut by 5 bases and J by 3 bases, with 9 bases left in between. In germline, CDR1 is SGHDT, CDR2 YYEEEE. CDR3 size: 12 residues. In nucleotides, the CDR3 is TGTGCCAGCAGAGGAGACGGCTACGAGCAGTACTTC. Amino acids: CASRGDGYEQYF.

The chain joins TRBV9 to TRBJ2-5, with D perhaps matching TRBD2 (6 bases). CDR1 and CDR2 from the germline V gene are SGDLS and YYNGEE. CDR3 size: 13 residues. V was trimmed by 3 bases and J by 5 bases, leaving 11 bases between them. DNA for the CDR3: TGTGCCAGCAGCGAGCGGGCCGGGGAGACCCAGTACTTC. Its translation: CASSERAGETQYF.

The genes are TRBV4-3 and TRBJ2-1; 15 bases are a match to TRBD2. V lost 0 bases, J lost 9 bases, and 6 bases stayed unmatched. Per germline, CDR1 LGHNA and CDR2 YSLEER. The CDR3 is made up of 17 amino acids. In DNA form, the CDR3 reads TGCGCCAGCAGCCAAGAGGGGGGACTAGCGGGAGGAGGTGAGCAGTTCTTC. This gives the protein CASSQEGGLAGGGEQFF.